This T cell receptor (beta chain) was profiled in a study of T cell responses to AZD1222 COVID-19 vaccine. Study-level points and caveats: The study identified only six AZD1222 recipients as seropositive at baseline. Spike-specific TCR repertoires showed rising breadth and depth after two AZD1222 doses.

The method was immunoSEQ multiplex PCR; TCRdb's version includes in-frame clones alone and lacks a portion of them. The data show approximately 150,000 clones, roughly nine tenths seen once. Worth noting for this clone: Its antigen remains unknown.

From germline, CDR1 is MNHEY and CDR2 SVGAGI. Trimming took off 1 base at V and 4 bases at J, with 8 bases between the two ends. The CDR3 runs to 14 residues. The rearrangement joins TRBV6-5 to TRBJ1-3; D is ambiguous. The sample in question was peripheral blood, obtained on day 0 of AZD1222 vaccination. This sequence was found in an adult in good health. The CDR3 bases are TGTGCCAGCAGTTACTTCGGGTCCGGAAACACCATATATTTT. This encodes CASSYFGSGNTIYF.